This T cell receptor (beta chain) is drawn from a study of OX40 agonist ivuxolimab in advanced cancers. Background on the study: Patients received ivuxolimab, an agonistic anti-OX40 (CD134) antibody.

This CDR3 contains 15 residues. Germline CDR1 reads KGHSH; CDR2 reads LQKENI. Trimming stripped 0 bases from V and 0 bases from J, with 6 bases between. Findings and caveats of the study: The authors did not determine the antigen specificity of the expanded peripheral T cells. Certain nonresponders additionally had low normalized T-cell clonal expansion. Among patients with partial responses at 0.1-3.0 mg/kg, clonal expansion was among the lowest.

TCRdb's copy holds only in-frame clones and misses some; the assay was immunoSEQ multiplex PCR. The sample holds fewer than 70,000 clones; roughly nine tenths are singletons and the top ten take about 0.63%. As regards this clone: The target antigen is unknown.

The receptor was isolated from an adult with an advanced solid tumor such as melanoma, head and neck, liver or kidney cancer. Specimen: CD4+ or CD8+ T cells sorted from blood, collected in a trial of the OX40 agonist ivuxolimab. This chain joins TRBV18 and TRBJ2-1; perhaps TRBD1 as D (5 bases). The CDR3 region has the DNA TGTGCCAGCTCACCACCACAGGACTCCTACAATGAGCAGTTCTTC. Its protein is CASSPPQDSYNEQFF.